The 21 T cell receptor beta chains listed next were all sequenced from one sample in a study of blood T cell repertoires in COVID-19. Assay: immunoSEQ multiplex PCR; the TCRdb copy retains only in-frame clones and omits some. The sample carries approximately 94,000 clones, about 89% recorded once. The sequenced sample was peripheral blood. Receptor source: a man aged 45-60 years with active COVID-19.

This chain uses TRBV7-8 with TRBJ1-1; TRBD1 matches at 7 bases. Germline assignment: CDR1 SGHVS and CDR2 FQNEAQ. The V gene end was trimmed by 5 bases and the J gene end by 1 base; junction bases not matched to a gene: 4. The CDR3 is 14 amino acids. The chain's CDR3 is CASSIGTANTEAFF. The CDR3, as DNA: TGTGCCAGCAGCATTGGGACAGCGAACACTGAAGCTTTCTTT.

The V gene is TRBV19, the J gene TRBJ1-5; 7 nucleotides align to TRBD1. The V and J ends lost 1 base and 7 bases, in that order; junction bases with no gene match: 7. The CDR3 is made up of 15 amino acids. Germline V CDR1 and CDR2: LNHDA, SQIVND (reference sequence). The CDR3: CASSIVGGAKQPQHF. The CDR3 nucleotides are TGTGCCAGTAGTATAGTAGGGGGCGCGAAACAGCCCCAGCATTTT.

The CDR3 DNA reads as TGTGCCAGCAGCCACGCCCAGGCGATTGGTGAAAAACTGTTTTTT. It yields the protein CASSHAQAIGEKLFF. The chain is built from TRBV3-1 (or the pseudogene TRBV3-2) and TRBJ1-4, with D unresolved. The V gene's germline CDR1 is LGHDT and CDR2 YNNKEL (reference sequence). The CDR3 loop spans 15 amino acids. The V and J ends lost 3 bases and 7 bases respectively, with 15 bases between them.

This chain joins TRBV2 and TRBJ1-4; 7 bases line up with TRBD1. Looked up from germline, CDR1 is SNHLY and CDR2 is FYNNEI. The trim removed 10 bases at V and 8 bases at J, leaving 10 bases unmatched. The CDR3 runs 13 residues. CDR3 bases: TGTGCCAACGAGACAGGGATATCGGAAAAACTGTTTTTT. As protein: CANETGISEKLFF. The full variable domain, in which reference TRBV2 and TRBJ1-4 provide the parts outside the CDR3, is EPEVTQTPSHQVTQMGQEVILRCVPISNHLYFYWYRQILGQKVEFLVSFYNNEISEKSEIFDDQFSVERPDGSNFTLKIRSTKLEDSAMYFCANETGISEKLFFGSGTQLSVL.

This rearrangement joins TRBV6-1 to TRBJ2-1; TRBD1 is a possible D gene (5 bases). From germline, CDR1 is MNHNS and CDR2 SASEGT. CDR3 length equals 20 residues. V was trimmed by 2 bases and J by 5 bases, leaving 28 bases between them. This chain's CDR3 is CASSERGTGVLRSIDNEQFF. DNA for the CDR3: TGTGCCAGCAGTGAAAGGGGCACAGGAGTCTTGAGGAGTATTGACAATGAGCAGTTCTTC.

The rearrangement joins TRBV2 to TRBJ2-2; maybe TRBD1 (6 bases). The CDR3 runs 13 residues. The germline gives CDR1 SNHLY, CDR2 FYNNEI. V dropped 4 bases and J dropped 6 bases, with 9 bases sitting between them. CDR3 DNA: TGTGCCAGCAGTGGCCAGGGGTCCGGGGAGCTGTTTTTT. Protein sequence: CASSGQGSGELFF.

The chain has TRBV10-1 and TRBJ2-3; D remains unclear. Germline CDR1 reads WNHNN; CDR2 reads SYGVQD (reference sequence). Deletions cut 4 bases from V and 4 bases from J, with 6 bases between. The CDR3 consists of 12 residues. DNA of the CDR3: TGCGCCAGCAGTGCTAGTCCAGATACGCAGTATTTT. Amino acids: CASSASPDTQYF.

The chain recombines TRBV6-5 with TRBJ1-1; TRBD1 aligns across 7 bases. Germline trimming cut 7 bases from V and 2 bases from J; bases unmatched to any gene: 7. The germline V gene encodes CDR1 MNHEY and CDR2 SVGAGI. This CDR3 region has 14 residues. Written as DNA, the CDR3 is TGTGCCAGCATACCGGACAGGCTCAACACTGAAGCTTTCTTT. It yields the protein CASIPDRLNTEAFF.

The table lists this clone with a count of one. The J gene is TRBJ2-1, the V gene TRBV9, with D perhaps matching TRBD2 (6 bases). This CDR3 comprises 16 residues. CDR1 and CDR2 (germline): SGDLS, YYNGEE. Trimming took off 0 bases at V and 0 bases at J, with 10 bases between the two ends. The CDR3 is CASSVVGGASYNEQFF. The DNA of the CDR3 is TGTGCCAGCAGCGTAGTTGGCGGGGCCTCCTACAATGAGCAGTTCTTC.

The chain recombines TRBV18 with TRBJ1-2, with unresolved D. CDR1 is KGHSH and CDR2 is LQKENI in the germline V gene. The V and J ends lost 1 base and 0 bases respectively, with 6 bases between them. The CDR3 consists of 14 residues. The CDR3 spells CASSPLQTNYGYTF. CDR3 DNA: TGTGCCAGCTCACCACTCCAGACTAACTATGGCTACACCTTC.

The chain has TRBV6-5 and TRBJ2-1; tentatively, D is TRBD1 (7 bases). This CDR3 is 16 amino acids long. Germline values: CDR1 MNHEY, CDR2 SVGAGI. Trimming removed 4 bases from V and 4 bases from J, with 17 bases in between. CDR3 amino acids: CASSWAGQPLYNEQFF. Written as DNA, the CDR3 is TGTGCCAGCAGTTGGGCGGGACAGCCGCTGTACAATGAGCAGTTCTTC.

The genes are TRBV2 and TRBJ1-1; weak D call: TRBD1 (5 bases). Trimming removed 3 bases from V and 4 bases from J, with 15 bases in between. The CDR3 is 15 residues long. Germline CDR1 reads SNHLY; CDR2 reads FYNNEI. CDR3 protein: CASSEFRGVGTEAFF. The CDR3 region has the DNA TGTGCCAGCAGTGAGTTCCGGGGGGTTGGCACTGAAGCTTTCTTT.

The chain has TRBV5-3 and TRBJ1-5, with D unclear. TRBV5-3 is labeled an ORF, and its function is uncertain. With 2 bases removed from V and 0 bases from J, the gap between germline ends came to 24 bases. The CDR3 contains 20 residues. The CDR3 DNA sequence: TGTGCCAGAAGCTTTCGGGTAGCCTTCCGTCATCCTTATAGCAATCAGCCCCAGCATTTT. This translates into CARSFRVAFRHPYSNQPQHF.

The chain is built from TRBV9 and TRBJ2-1; 7 bases agree with TRBD1. CDR3 length: 16 amino acids. V lost 0 bases, J lost 5 bases, and 8 bases stayed unmatched. Germline CDR1 and CDR2: SGDLS and YYNGEE. CDR3 residues: CASSVDVDRRNNEQFF. The CDR3 nucleotides read TGTGCCAGCAGCGTAGATGTGGACAGGAGAAACAATGAGCAGTTCTTC. Combining the CDR3 with reference TRBV9 and TRBJ2-1 gives the whole variable domain DSGVTQTPKHLITATGQRVTLRCSPRSGDLSVYWYQQSLDQGLQFLIQYYNGEERAKGNILERFSAQQFPDLHSELNLSSLELGDSALYFCASSVDVDRRNNEQFFGPGTRLTVL.

The chain is built from TRBV20-1 and TRBJ2-3; no reliable D call. The CDR3 covers 13 residues. Germline V lookup: CDR1 DFQATT, CDR2 SNEGSKA (reference sequence). Trimming removed 3 bases at V and 2 bases at J, with 9 bases between. This CDR3 reads CSASILVTDTQYF. CDR3 DNA: TGCAGTGCTAGTATCCTAGTCACAGATACGCAGTATTTT.

This rearrangement joins TRBV13 to TRBJ2-7; perhaps TRBD2 as D (5 bases). This CDR3 spans 14 amino acids. Germline-derived CDR1 and CDR2 are PRHDT and FYEKMQ (reference sequence). Trimming stripped 0 bases from V and 2 bases from J, with 8 bases between. The CDR3 coding sequence is TGTGCCAGCAGCTTAGGCCCGGGGACCTACGAGCAGTACGTC. Translation: CASSLGPGTYEQYV.

This chain uses TRBV6-5 with TRBJ1-4, with TRBD1 matching 9 bases. Trimming removed 5 bases from V and 7 bases from J; junction bases left unmatched: 5. Germline V gene data show CDR1 as MNHEY and CDR2 as SVGAGI. The CDR3 contains 14 residues. The CDR3 coding sequence is TGTGCCAGCAGTCGGGACAGGGTTTTTGAAAAACTGTTTTTT. This translates into CASSRDRVFEKLFF.

The chain is built from TRBV7-9 and TRBJ1-5; the D gene is possibly TRBD1 (5 bases). CDR1 and CDR2 (germline): SEHNR, FQNEAQ (reference sequence). The CDR3 is 15 residues long. V was pared by 5 bases and J by 10 bases, with 21 bases between. The CDR3 DNA reads TGTGCCAGCAGCCCCTCCGGGGGGAGGGTGGGTCCCCAGCATTTT. Its translation: CASSPSGGRVGPQHF.

The count of this clone is one. CDR3 coding DNA: TGCGCCAGCAGCCAGGTGGCGGGAACCACCTACGAGCAGTACTTC. Translating it yields CASSQVAGTTYEQYF. V gene TRBV4-1 combines with J gene TRBJ2-7; weak D call: TRBD2 (6 bases). There are 15 residues in the CDR3. Germline CDR1 reads MGHRA; CDR2 reads YSYEKL. Trimming removed 3 bases at V and 2 bases at J, with 14 bases between.

The chain recombines TRBV6-5 with TRBJ1-1; weak D call: TRBD1 (5 bases). CDR3 length: 14 residues. V lost 7 bases, J lost 8 bases, and 20 bases lay in between. Germline CDR1 reads MNHEY; CDR2 reads SVGAGI. CDR3 DNA sequence: TGTGCCAGCAAGAAAAGGGGTGAAGTGCGAGAAGCTTTCTTT. Translation: CASKKRGEVREAFF.

This clone was detected only a few times. CDR3 nucleotides: TGTGCCAGCAGCAGCAGGGTTGGGAATGAGCAGTTCTTC. It translates to CASSSRVGNEQFF. This chain links TRBV7-6 with TRBJ2-1, with TRBD1 as a possible D gene (5 bases). V lost 5 bases and J 7 bases, leaving 12 bases between the germline ends. Germline loops: CDR1 SGHVS, CDR2 FNYEAQ. The CDR3 runs to 13 residues.